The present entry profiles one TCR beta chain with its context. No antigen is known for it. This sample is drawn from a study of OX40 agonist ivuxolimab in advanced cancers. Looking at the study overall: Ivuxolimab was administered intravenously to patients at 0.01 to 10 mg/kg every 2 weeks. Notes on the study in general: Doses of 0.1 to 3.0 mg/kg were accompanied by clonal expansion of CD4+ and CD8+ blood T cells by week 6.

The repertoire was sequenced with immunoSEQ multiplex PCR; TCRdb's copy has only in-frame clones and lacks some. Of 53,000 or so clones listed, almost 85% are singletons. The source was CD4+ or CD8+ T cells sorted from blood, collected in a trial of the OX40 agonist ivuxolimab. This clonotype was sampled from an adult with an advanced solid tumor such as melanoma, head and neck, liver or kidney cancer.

The CDR3 protein is CASTPGGSAMNTEAFF. The DNA for the CDR3 is TGTGCCAGCACCCCTGGGGGTAGCGCGATGAACACTGAAGCTTTCTTT. This chain links TRBV9 with TRBJ1-1; a possible D gene is TRBD1 (5 bases). Germline CDR1 SGDLS, CDR2 YYNGEE. Trimming took 6 bases from V and 0 from J, leaving 18 bases between them. CDR3 length: 16 amino acids.